The clone carrying this T cell receptor (beta chain) was picked up a small number of times. Antigen: not known. The sample comes from a study of beta chain features in type 1 diabetes. The study reverse transcribed the entire isolated RNA, so it sequenced expressed TCRB transcripts. An average near 3.57 million reads came from naive, central memory and regulatory T cell samples. Data came from immunoSEQ multiplex PCR; TCRdb stores just in-frame clones and leaves some out. The table has about 140,000 clones, around 13% seen once. Study findings and constraints: Moderate yet significant TCRB CDR3 shortening was seen in Type 1 diabetes patients in all four CD4+ subsets. Junctions at VDJ sites from type 1 diabetes patients had fewer insertions and more deletions. Compared with healthy donors, patients appeared to share more similar naive, central memory and regulatory TCRB repertoires.

The CDR3 totals 12 residues. Germline values: CDR1 SGHVS, CDR2 FNYEAQ. Deletions cut 5 bases from V and 7 bases from J, with 11 bases between. This clonotype was obtained from a man in his late teens or twenties with type 1 diabetes. The chain joins TRBV7-6 to TRBJ1-1; weak D call: TRBD1 (5 bases). Sequenced: central memory CD4+ T cells from blood. In DNA, the CDR3 is TGTGCCAGCAGCCGAAACGGGGGTGAAGCTTTCTTT. The encoded protein is CASSRNGGEAFF.